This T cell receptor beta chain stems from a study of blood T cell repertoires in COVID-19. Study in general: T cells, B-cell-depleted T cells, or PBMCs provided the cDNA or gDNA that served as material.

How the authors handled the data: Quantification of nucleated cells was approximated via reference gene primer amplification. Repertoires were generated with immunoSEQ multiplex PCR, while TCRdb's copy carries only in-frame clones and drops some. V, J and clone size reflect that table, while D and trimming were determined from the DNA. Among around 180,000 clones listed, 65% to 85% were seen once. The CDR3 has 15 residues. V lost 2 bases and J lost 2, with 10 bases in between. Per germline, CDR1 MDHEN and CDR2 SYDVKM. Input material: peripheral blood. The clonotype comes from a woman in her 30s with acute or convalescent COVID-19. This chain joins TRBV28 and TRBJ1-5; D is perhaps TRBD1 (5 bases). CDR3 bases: TGTGCCAGCAGTTTAAGCAACAGGCGCAATCAGCCCCAGCATTTT. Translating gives CASSLSNRRNQPQHF.